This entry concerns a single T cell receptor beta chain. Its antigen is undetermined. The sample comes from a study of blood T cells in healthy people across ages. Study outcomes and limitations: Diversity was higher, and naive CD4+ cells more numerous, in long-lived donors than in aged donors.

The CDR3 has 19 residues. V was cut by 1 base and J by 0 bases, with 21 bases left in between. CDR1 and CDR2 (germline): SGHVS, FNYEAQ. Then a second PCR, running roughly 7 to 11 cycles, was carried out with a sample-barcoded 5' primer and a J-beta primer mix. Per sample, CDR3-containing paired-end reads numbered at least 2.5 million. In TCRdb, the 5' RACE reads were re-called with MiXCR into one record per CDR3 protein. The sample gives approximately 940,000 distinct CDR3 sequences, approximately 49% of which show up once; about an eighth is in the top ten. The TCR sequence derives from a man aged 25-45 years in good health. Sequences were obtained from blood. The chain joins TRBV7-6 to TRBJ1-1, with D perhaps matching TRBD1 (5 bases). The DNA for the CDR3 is TGTGCCAGCAGCTTAGTGAGAAACAGGTCAACACCCATGAACACTGAAGCTTTCTTT. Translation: CASSLVRNRSTPMNTEAFF.